This TCR beta chain was obtained from a study of Ad26.COV2.S vaccination and SARS-CoV-2 variants. The table came from immunoSEQ multiplex PCR; TCRdb's copy has only in-frame clones and leaves some out. The sample records hundreds of thousands of clones, 88% being singletons. This clone was observed a few times. Its cognate antigen is unknown. The treatment: around 19 received Ad26.COV2.S at low or high dose, single or two shots; about 5 received placebo; per-sample allocation not given. Sampling was performed 63 days after the first vaccine or placebo injection. The junction had 7 bases not matched to a gene; V was cut back by 8 bases and J by 3 bases. CDR1 LNHDA and CDR2 SQIVND come from the germline V gene (reference sequence). The CDR3 spans 14 residues. Findings of the study overall: CD8+ and CD4+ T cells specific for spike reportedly responded with substantial breadth after vaccination.

This receptor was obtained from a person aged 18-60 years who received the Ad26.COV2.S COVID-19 vaccine or a placebo. Sample: peripheral blood, taken in a trial of Ad26.COV2.S vaccine versus placebo. This chain joins TRBV19 and TRBJ2-3; TRBD2 matches at 8 bases. The CDR3 loop is CASFGGTRTDTQYF. The DNA for the CDR3 is TGTGCCAGTTTCGGCGGGACTAGGACAGATACGCAGTATTTT.